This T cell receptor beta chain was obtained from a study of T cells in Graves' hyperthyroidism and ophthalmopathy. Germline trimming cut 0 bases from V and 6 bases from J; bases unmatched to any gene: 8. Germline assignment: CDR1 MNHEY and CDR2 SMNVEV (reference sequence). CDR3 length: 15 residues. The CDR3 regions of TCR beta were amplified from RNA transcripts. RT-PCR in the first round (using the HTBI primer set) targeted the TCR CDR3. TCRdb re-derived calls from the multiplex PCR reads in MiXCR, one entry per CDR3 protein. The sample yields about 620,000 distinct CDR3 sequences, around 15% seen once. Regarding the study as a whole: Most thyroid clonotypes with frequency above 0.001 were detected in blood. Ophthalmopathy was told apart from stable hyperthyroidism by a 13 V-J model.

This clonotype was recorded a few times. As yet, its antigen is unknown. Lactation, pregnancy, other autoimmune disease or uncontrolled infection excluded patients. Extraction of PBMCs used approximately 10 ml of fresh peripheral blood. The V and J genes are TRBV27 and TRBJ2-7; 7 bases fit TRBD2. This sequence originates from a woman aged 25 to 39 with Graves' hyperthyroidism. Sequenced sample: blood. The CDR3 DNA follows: TGTGCCAGCAGTTTATCGGGCGGGAGAGGATTCGAGCAGTACTTC. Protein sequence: CASSLSGGRGFEQYF.